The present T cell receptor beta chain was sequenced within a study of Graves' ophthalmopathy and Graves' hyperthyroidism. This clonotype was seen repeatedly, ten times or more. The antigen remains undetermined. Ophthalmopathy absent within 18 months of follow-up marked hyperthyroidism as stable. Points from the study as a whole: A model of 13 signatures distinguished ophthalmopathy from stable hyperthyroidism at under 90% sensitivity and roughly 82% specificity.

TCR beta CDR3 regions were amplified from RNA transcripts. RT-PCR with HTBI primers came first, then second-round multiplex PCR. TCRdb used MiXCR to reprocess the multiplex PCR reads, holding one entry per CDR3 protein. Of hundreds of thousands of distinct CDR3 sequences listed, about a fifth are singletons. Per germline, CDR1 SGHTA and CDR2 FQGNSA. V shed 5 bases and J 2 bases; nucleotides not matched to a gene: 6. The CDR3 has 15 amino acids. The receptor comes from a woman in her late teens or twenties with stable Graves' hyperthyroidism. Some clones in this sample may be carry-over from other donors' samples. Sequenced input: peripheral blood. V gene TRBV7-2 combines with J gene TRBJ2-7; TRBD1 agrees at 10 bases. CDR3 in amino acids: CASSQDRGTPYEQYF. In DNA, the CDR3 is TGTGCCAGCAGCCAGGACAGGGGGACCCCCTACGAGCAGTACTTC.